A single sample gave rise to the 23 T cell receptor beta chains below, sequenced in a study of CD8+CD57+ T cells in acquired aplastic anemia. According to the study, genomic DNA was the template for TCR beta VDJ and CDR3 profiling. Using its own MiXCR run on the reads, TCRdb lists one record per CDR3 protein. Of tens of thousands of distinct CDR3 sequences in the sample, around 42% are singletons; the top ten hold over 50%. The sequencing sample was made of sorted CD4+, CD8+, or CD8+CD57+ T cells (not recorded which) from PBMCs. Receptor source: a human donor in good health, serving as a control.

The chain carries TRBV13 and TRBJ2-7; D is undetermined. The J call may be incorrect, as the DNA end agrees better with TRBJ2-1. Germline V gene lookup returns CDR1 PRHDT and CDR2 FYEKMQ (reference sequence). CDR3 size: 12 residues. The CDR3 loop reads CASSLPPTEQFF. The DNA of the CDR3 is TGTGCCAGCAGCTTACCTCCGACAGAGCAGTTCTTC.

This clonotype was seen only a few times. This chain connects TRBV11-2 to TRBJ2-3; weak D call: TRBD2 (5 bases). The CDR3 is 15 residues long. Trimming left V 5 bases short and J 4 bases short, with 16 bases between. Looked up from germline, CDR1 is SGHAT and CDR2 is FQNNGV. The CDR3 loop is CASSPGIGAADTQYF. CDR3 in DNA: TGTGCCAGCAGCCCCGGGATTGGCGCGGCAGATACGCAGTATTTT.

The J gene is TRBJ2-3, the V gene TRBV29-1; 8 bases line up with TRBD2. Germline CDR1 reads SQVTM; CDR2 reads ANQGSEA. This CDR3 has 14 residues. The junction had 12 bases not matched to a gene; V was cut back by 7 bases and J by 6 bases. The CDR3 loop is CSERAGVSGDTQYF. The CDR3 DNA follows: TGCAGCGAACGAGCGGGAGTATCGGGTGATACGCAGTATTTT.

This clonotype came up many times. V is TRBV7-9 and J is TRBJ1-4, with D perhaps TRBD1 (5 bases). This CDR3 has 15 residues. Trimming left V 2 bases short and J 5 bases short, with 12 bases between. CDR1 and CDR2 (germline): SEHNR, FQNEAQ (reference sequence). The CDR3, as DNA: TGTGCCAGCAGCTTAACCGGGGCGCTAAATGAAAAACTGTTTTTT. Protein sequence: CASSLTGALNEKLFF.

This clonotype was seen only a few times. The CDR3 DNA sequence: TGTGCCTGGAGTGTAGCGGGGGGCCAAGAGACCCAGTACTTC. It translates to CAWSVAGGQETQYF. The rearrangement links TRBV30 to TRBJ2-5, with 9 bases fitting TRBD2. This CDR3 contains 14 residues. J gave up 1 base and V 0 bases, and 0 bases lay outside the gene matches. From germline, CDR1 is GTSNPN and CDR2 SVGIG (reference sequence).

V is TRBV4-1 and J is TRBJ2-5, with D uncertain. CDR1 is MGHRA, CDR2 YSYEKL, per germline. V was trimmed by 0 bases and J by 5 bases, leaving 4 bases between them. This CDR3 has 12 amino acids. In nucleotides, the CDR3 is TGCGCCAGCAGCCAAGAAAGGGAGACCCAGTACTTC. This translates into CASSQERETQYF.

The chain uses TRBV6-1 and TRBJ1-1; D gene unclear. Germline CDR1 MNHNS, CDR2 SASEGT. The V gene lost 5 bases and the J gene lost 8 bases, with 9 bases spanning the gap. CDR3 length: 11 residues. The CDR3 loop reads CASSMDGEAFF. CDR3 bases: TGTGCCAGCAGTATGGATGGCGAAGCTTTCTTT.

This clonotype has ten or more counts. The V gene is TRBV7-9, the J gene TRBJ2-5, with a weak D call TRBD2 (6 bases). V gave up 4 bases and J gave up 3 bases, with 12 bases separating them. From germline, CDR1 is SEHNR and CDR2 FQNEAQ (reference sequence). This CDR3 spans 14 amino acids. As DNA, the CDR3 is TGTGCCAGCAGCTCGGGACTGACAAAAGAGACCCAGTACTTC. Residues: CASSSGLTKETQYF.

This clonotype was counted once. The chain employs TRBV25-1 and TRBJ2-5; 7 bases line up with TRBD1. The V gene's germline CDR1 is MGHDK and CDR2 SYGVNS. The CDR3 consists of 12 residues. After removal of 6 bases from V and 7 bases from J, the junction contained 5 bases not matched to a gene. CDR3 region: CASSRGLGTQYF. CDR3 DNA sequence: TGTGCCAGCAGCAGGGGGTTGGGGACCCAGTACTTC.

The rearrangement joins TRBV15 to TRBJ2-7; D gene unclear. The CDR3 is 14 residues long. Deletions cut 5 bases from V and 5 bases from J, with 16 bases between. Germline V lookup: CDR1 LNHNV, CDR2 YYDKDF (reference sequence). CDR3 in amino acids: CATSSRYRPDEQYF. CDR3 coding DNA: TGTGCCACCAGCTCGAGGTATCGGCCTGACGAGCAGTACTTC.

This clonotype has ten or more counts. The genes are TRBV11-1 and TRBJ1-1; D not certain. Trimming pared 7 bases from V and 6 bases from J, leaving 24 bases between. In germline, CDR1 is SGHAT, CDR2 FQDESV (reference sequence). The CDR3 covers 16 residues. This CDR3 is CASTALMDGLLAEAFF. The CDR3 nucleotides read TGTGCCAGCACGGCTTTAATGGACGGGTTGTTGGCTGAAGCTTTCTTT. The full variable domain, rest sourced from reference TRBV11-1 and TRBJ1-1, is EAEVAQSPRYKITEKSQAVAFWCDPISGHATLYWYRQILGQGPELLVQFQDESVVDDSQLPKDRFSAERLKGVDSTLKIQPAELGDSAMYLCASTALMDGLLAEAFFGQGTRLTVV.

V gene TRBV19 combines with J gene TRBJ1-6, with no clear D. CDR3 size: 14 residues. Deletions cut 5 bases from V and 6 bases from J, with 11 bases between. Germline values: CDR1 LNHDA, CDR2 SQIVND (reference sequence). The CDR3 here is CASSATSPNSPLHF. The CDR3, as DNA: TGTGCCAGTAGTGCCACCAGCCCTAATTCACCCCTCCACTTT.

There are many counts of this clonotype. The chain links TRBV12-3 or TRBV12-4 to TRBJ2-7; 7 bases line up with TRBD1. The CDR3 is 12 amino acids. With V trimmed by 1 base and J by 12 bases, 6 bases remained unmatched. For the CDR3, the DNA is TGTGCCAGCAGTTTAGAAGGGGGCGGGCGGTACTTC. It specifies CASSLEGGGRYF.

The chain is built from TRBV2 and TRBJ1-2; D remains ambiguous. Germline lookup yields CDR1 SNHLY and CDR2 FYNNEI. Trimming shortened V by 4 bases and J by 3 bases, and 3 bases separated the two germline ends. This CDR3 has 11 amino acids. DNA for the CDR3: TGTGCCAGCAGTGGACACTATGGCTACACCTTC. It is translated as CASSGHYGYTF.

The rearrangement joins TRBV19 to TRBJ1-5, with 8 bases lining up with TRBD1. CDR1 and CDR2 (germline): LNHDA, SQIVND (reference sequence). Trimming cost V 6 bases and J 6 bases; bases outside gene matches: 10. The length of the CDR3 is 15 residues. The CDR3 DNA is TGTGCCAGTAGGGTCTCGACAGGGGCTGGTCAGCCCCAGCATTTT. It yields the protein CASRVSTGAGQPQHF.

This rearrangement joins TRBV2 to TRBJ2-1, with 12 positions matching TRBD2. The CDR3 runs to 14 residues. V lost 10 bases, J lost 8 bases, and 9 bases stayed unmatched. Germline V gene lookup returns CDR1 SNHLY and CDR2 FYNNEI. CDR3: CANERTSGIYEQFF. Written as DNA, the CDR3 is TGTGCCAACGAACGGACTAGCGGGATTTATGAGCAGTTCTTC.

There are many counts of this clonotype. The rearrangement links TRBV7-2 to TRBJ2-7, with D perhaps TRBD2 (6 bases). The germline V and J ends were trimmed by 0 bases and 0 bases, with 12 bases remaining between them. CDR1 and CDR2 from the germline V gene are SGHTA and FQGNSA. The CDR3 has 16 residues. This CDR3 reads CASSLARRTTSYEQYF. The CDR3 DNA reads TGTGCCAGCAGCTTAGCGAGAAGGACTACCTCCTACGAGCAGTACTTC.

The V and J genes are TRBV6-5 and TRBJ2-7; TRBD2 aligns across 10 bases. The junction had 11 bases not matched to a gene; V was cut back by 4 bases and J by 2 bases. The CDR3 loop spans 17 amino acids. From germline, CDR1 is MNHEY and CDR2 SVGAGI. The CDR3 bases are TGTGCCAGCAGTTCCTTACCTTCCCTAGCGGGAGCCTACGAGCAGTACTTC. Translating gives CASSSLPSLAGAYEQYF.

This clonotype was seen a few times. The V gene is TRBV27, the J gene TRBJ2-1; TRBD2 matches 15 bases. The germline gives CDR1 MNHEY, CDR2 SMNVEV (reference sequence). V lost 6 bases and J lost 3; bases outside the gene matches: 6. The CDR3 consists of 17 residues. CDR3 sequence (DNA): TGTGCCAGCAGCGGACTAGCGGGGGGGTTAAGCTACAATGAGCAGTTCTTC. Protein: CASSGLAGGLSYNEQFF.

This clonotype showed up just once. Just one base apart from a much larger clone, this may be a read error. The rearrangement joins TRBV6-1 to TRBJ1-6, with TRBD1 matching 11 bases. After removal of 7 bases from V and 9 bases from J, the junction contained 5 bases not matched to a gene. The CDR3 is 14 amino acids. Germline V CDR1 and CDR2: MNHNS, SASEGT. DNA of the CDR3: TGTGCCAGCACTCCCGGGACAGGGGGTTCACCCCTCCACTTT. As protein: CASTPGTGGSPLHF.

The rearrangement uses TRBV25-1 and TRBJ1-2, with D hard to call. Trimming stripped 1 base from V and 5 bases from J, with 8 bases between. The CDR3 consists of 13 residues. Germline V lookup: CDR1 MGHDK, CDR2 SYGVNS. The CDR3 DNA sequence: TGTGCCAGCAGTGAATCCATCCAGTATGGCTACACCTTC. It yields the protein CASSESIQYGYTF.

This clonotype was counted many times. A read error may be the cause here, since a much bigger clone is one base away. The genes are TRBV7-9 and TRBJ2-7; D uncertain. Germline V gene lookup returns CDR1 SEHNR and CDR2 FQNEAQ (reference sequence). CDR3 length: 12 residues. The CDR3 region is CASSIGVYEQCF. CDR3 coding DNA: TGTGCCAGCAGCATTGGTGTCTACGAGCAGTGCTTC.

The V gene is TRBV30, the J gene TRBJ1-2; maybe TRBD1 (5 bases). Germline V gene sequence: CDR1 GTSNPN, CDR2 SVGIG (reference sequence). V lost 3 bases, J lost 0 bases, and 14 bases lay in between. The length of the CDR3 is 15 residues. The CDR3 reads CAWRKTGYTNYGYTF. CDR3 nucleotides: TGTGCCTGGAGGAAAACAGGATACACTAACTATGGCTACACCTTC.